This T cell receptor beta chain was recovered during a study of T cell repertoires in cytomegalovirus infection. Study-wide background: Recently identified HLA-C-restricted CMV epitopes and well-studied HLA-B-restricted CMV epitopes were used by the study. Matching HLA type, along with CMV infection, was indicated by public TCR beta signatures. Study-wide results and caveats: Adding up the frequency of public TCR beta families identified people who carried CMV plus the relevant HLA. HLA-C-restricted TCR beta clonotypes specific for CMV led the ex vivo response.

Comment on this clonotype: Its target is unknown.

This CDR3 has 15 amino acids. Germline CDR1 reads MNHEY; CDR2 reads SVGAGI. Trimming removed 4 bases from V and 3 bases from J; junction bases left unmatched: 5. From the reads, TCRdb called clonotypes with MiXCR, one entry per CDR3 protein. The sample includes around 540,000 distinct CDR3 sequences, 30% to 40% seen only once; the top ten take 15% to 20%. The TCR sequence derives from a human donor in good health (CMV status not recorded). Some clones in this sample may be carry-over from other donors' samples. The rearrangement uses TRBV6-5 and TRBJ2-1; TRBD2 matches at 8 bases. Sequenced material: cultured PBMCs, taken from culture after CMV antigen stimulation. The CDR3 region has the DNA TGTGCCAGCAGTTTTAGCGGGAACATCTACAATGAGCAGTTCTTC. Translation: CASSFSGNIYNEQFF.